Listed here are 31 T cell receptor beta chains from one sample, sequenced in a study of blood T cell repertoires in COVID-19 (dated by TCRdb to 2018 to 2020). Library preparation employed the immunoSEQ multiplex PCR assay. Entries here come from immuneACCESS through TCRdb and include only in-frame sequences with V and J called. Some clones fail to appear in such tables; in the studies checked, an unresolved V gene covers under half of the shortfall, and the cause of the remainder is unknown. The sample table lists 90,000 to 120,000 clones, about four fifths of them with a count of one. The ten largest clones represent more than 4% of the sample. The specimen was peripheral blood. The receptors come from a man between 65 and 85 years old with acute or convalescent COVID-19.

This chain joins TRBV19 and TRBJ1-2; possibly TRBD1 for D (6 bases). CDR3 length: 12 residues. Germline-derived CDR1 and CDR2 are LNHDA and SQIVND (reference sequence). Trimming took 9 bases from V and 7 from J, leaving 15 bases between them. The CDR3 sequence is CASKGGAGGYTF. As DNA, the CDR3 is TGTGCCAGCAAAGGGGGGGCAGGTGGCTACACCTTC.

This clone was seen only a few times. The chain recombines TRBV7-9 with TRBJ1-2; 7 bases are shared with TRBD1. Germline CDR1 SEHNR, CDR2 FQNEAQ (reference sequence). The CDR3 covers 13 residues. After removal of 6 bases from V and 3 bases from J, the junction contained 4 bases not matched to a gene. CDR3 nucleotides: TGTGCCAGCAGTTTTACAGGGGACTATGGCTACACCTTC. Residues: CASSFTGDYGYTF.

As for this clone: The junction shows a germline mismatch at one end, possibly a read error. The chain joins TRBV7-6 to TRBJ2-1, with unresolved D. The CDR3 totals 13 residues. Per germline, CDR1 SGHVS and CDR2 FNYEAQ. CDR3 sequence reads: CASSLGPIDEQFF. CDR3 nucleotides: TGTGCCAGCAGTTTAGGGCCAATTGATGAGCAGTTCTTC.

J is TRBJ1-5 and V is TRBV21-1; the table gives TRBD1 as D, unverified against the DNA. TRBV21-1 is deemed a pseudogene. The CDR3 loop spans 18 amino acids. The chain's CDR3 is CASSKEGRGQGDNQPQHF. The CDR3 nucleotides are TGTGCCAGCAGCAAAGAAGGTCGGGGACAGGGGGACAATCAGCCCCAGCATTTT.

The chain employs TRBV24-1 and TRBJ1-1; 8 nucleotides match TRBD1. Germline V CDR1 and CDR2: KGHDR, SFDVKD. J was trimmed by 1 base and V by 7 bases; bases with no gene match: 10. The CDR3 is made up of 16 amino acids. As DNA, the CDR3 is TGTGCCACCAGGTCAGACAGGGGTACTCGGAACACTGAAGCTTTCTTT. Translating it yields CATRSDRGTRNTEAFF.

V is TRBV27 and J is TRBJ1-5; TRBD1 matches 7 bases. CDR1 is MNHEY and CDR2 is SMNVEV in the germline V gene (reference sequence). V gave up 2 bases and J gave up 0 bases; unmatched junction bases: 1. The CDR3 runs to 15 residues. This CDR3 reads CASSLDRASNQPQHF. DNA of the CDR3: TGTGCCAGCAGTTTAGACAGGGCTAGCAATCAGCCCCAGCATTTT.

This clone was picked up many times. Distinct nucleotide sequences in the sample also encode this CDR3. The chain joins TRBV18 to TRBJ1-1; D gene uncertain. Germline CDR1 is KGHSH and CDR2 is LQKENI. V dropped 6 bases and J dropped 1 base, with 12 bases sitting between them. CDR3 length: 14 amino acids. CDR3: CASSPSAGNTEAFF. The CDR3 DNA sequence: TGTGCCAGCTCCCCCTCCGCCGGGAACACTGAAGCTTTCTTT.

The chain combines TRBV27 with TRBJ1-1, with a weak D call TRBD1 (6 bases). CDR1 and CDR2 from the germline V gene are MNHEY and SMNVEV (reference sequence). Between the trimmed V and J ends, which lost 4 bases and 6 bases, there was a span of 12 bases. CDR3 length: 13 residues. The CDR3 DNA reads as TGTGCCAGCAGTTACCGGACAGCTCCTGAAGCTTTCTTT. Protein sequence: CASSYRTAPEAFF.

This sequence joins TRBV29-1 and TRBJ2-3; TRBD2 matches at 7 bases. This CDR3 spans 10 amino acids. CDR1 SQVTM and CDR2 ANQGSEA come from the germline V gene. V dropped 7 bases and J dropped 6; count of bases not matched to a gene: 1. The CDR3: CSAGGDTQYF. The CDR3 DNA follows: TGCAGCGCCGGGGGGGATACGCAGTATTTT.

The chain combines TRBV10-3 with TRBJ1-5; D is perhaps TRBD1 (5 bases). The CDR3 covers 14 residues. Germline V CDR1 and CDR2: ENHRY, SYGVKD. Trimming took off 3 bases at V and 7 bases at J, with 13 bases between the two ends. Here the CDR3 DNA reads TGTGCCATCAGTGACAGGGTTGTAACCCAGCCCCAGCATTTT. It encodes CAISDRVVTQPQHF.

The V and J genes are TRBV18 and TRBJ1-4; D is possibly TRBD1 (6 bases). CDR1 is KGHSH and CDR2 is LQKENI in the germline V gene. The V end lost 2 bases, the J end lost 12 bases, and 19 bases lay between the germline ends. The CDR3 has 15 amino acids. CDR3: CASSPSRDTLGELFF. In DNA form, the CDR3 reads TGTGCCAGCTCACCATCAAGGGACACCTTGGGGGAACTGTTTTTT.

The J gene is TRBJ1-6, the V gene TRBV27; D may be TRBD1 (5 bases). The V gene's germline CDR1 is MNHEY and CDR2 SMNVEV (reference sequence). This CDR3 is built from 15 residues. V shed 5 bases and J shed 1 base, with 9 bases lying between them. The CDR3 DNA follows: TGTGCCAGCAGTCCCCAGGGATCCTATAATTCACCCCTCCACTTT. Its protein is CASSPQGSYNSPLHF.

The chain has TRBV5-1 and TRBJ1-1; 9 bases map to TRBD1. The CDR3 covers 15 residues. Germline V gives CDR1 SGHRS, CDR2 YFSETQ. V lost 3 bases and J lost 4; bases outside the gene matches: 7. CDR3 sequence (DNA): TGCGCCAGCAGCTCGGGACAGGGAGGCGGCACTGAAGCTTTCTTT. Protein product: CASSSGQGGGTEAFF.

CDR3 nucleotide sequence: TGTGCTAGTGGTTCGGGTCCTTACAATGAGCAGTTCTTC. Translation gives CASGSGPYNEQFF. This rearrangement joins TRBV12-5 to TRBJ2-1; the D is unclear. The CDR3 totals 13 residues. The V gene lost 4 bases and the J gene lost 4 bases, with 8 bases spanning the gap. Germline V gene sequence: CDR1 LGHNT, CDR2 FRNRAP.

The V call is TRBV5-4, the J call TRBJ2-2, with D perhaps matching TRBD2 (6 bases). CDR3 size: 15 residues. Germline V gives CDR1 SGHNT, CDR2 YYREEE (reference sequence). V lost 4 bases and J lost 3, with 13 bases in between. CDR3 bases: TGTGCCAGCAGCCAAGGAGGGCGCGACACCGGGGAGCTGTTTTTT. Its translation: CASSQGGRDTGELFF.

This chain connects TRBV11-2 to TRBJ2-1; 7 nucleotides agree with TRBD1. The CDR3 contains 17 residues. Germline V gene lookup returns CDR1 SGHAT and CDR2 FQNNGV. The J segment lost 0 bases and the V segment lost 5 bases, leaving 10 bases of the junction unmatched. CDR3 DNA: TGTGCCAGCAGCCCCAGAGTCCGGGACAGCTCCTACAATGAGCAGTTCTTC. This gives the protein CASSPRVRDSSYNEQFF.

The gene calls are TRBV13 and TRBJ1-1, with TRBD1 as a possible D gene (6 bases). Germline assignment: CDR1 PRHDT and CDR2 FYEKMQ (reference sequence). Trimming took off 5 bases at V and 4 bases at J, with 14 bases between the two ends. This CDR3 spans 14 amino acids. CDR3 in amino acids: CASSPTGRGTEAFF. CDR3 nucleotide sequence: TGTGCCAGCAGCCCCACAGGGCGCGGCACTGAAGCTTTCTTT.

This chain uses TRBV10-3 with TRBJ1-2, with D unclear. V was cut by 5 bases and J by 3 bases, with 13 bases left in between. CDR1 ENHRY and CDR2 SYGVKD come from the germline V gene. The length of the CDR3 is 14 residues. The CDR3 region is CAISINRGDYGYTF. In DNA form, the CDR3 reads TGTGCCATCAGTATCAATCGCGGAGACTATGGCTACACCTTC.

The gene calls are TRBV2 and TRBJ1-3; D remains unclear. V lost 8 bases and J 4 bases, leaving 12 bases between the germline ends. Germline lookup yields CDR1 SNHLY and CDR2 FYNNEI. The CDR3 spans 13 residues. CDR3 region: CASRQAEGNTIYF. The CDR3, as DNA: TGTGCCAGCCGGCAGGCTGAAGGAAACACCATATATTTT. Together with reference TRBV2 and TRBJ1-3, the CDR3 gives the full variable domain: EPEVTQTPSHQVTQMGQEVILRCVPISNHLYFYWYRQILGQKVEFLVSFYNNEISEKSEIFDDQFSVERPDGSNFTLKIRSTKLEDSAMYFCASRQAEGNTIYFGEGSWLTVV.

The chain is built from TRBV11-2 and TRBJ1-6, with TRBD1 matching 9 bases. Germline values: CDR1 SGHAT, CDR2 FQNNGV. V trimming: 5 bases; J trimming: 7 bases; junction bases outside the gene matches: 9. This CDR3 contains 16 residues. CDR3 region: CASSPGYRGQNSPLHF. In DNA form, the CDR3 reads TGTGCCAGCAGCCCAGGGTACAGGGGGCAGAATTCACCCCTCCACTTT. Based on the CDR3 plus reference TRBV11-2 and TRBJ1-6, the full variable domain is EAGVAQSPRYKIIEKRQSVAFWCNPISGHATLYWYQQILGQGPKLLIQFQNNGVVDDSQLPKDRFSAERLKGVDSTLKIQPAKLEDSAVYLCASSPGYRGQNSPLHFGNGTRLTVT.

This chain links TRBV3-1 (or the pseudogene TRBV3-2) with TRBJ2-1, with D tentatively TRBD1 (6 bases). CDR3 length equals 15 residues. V was cut by 6 bases and J by 5 bases, with 17 bases left in between. Germline lookup yields CDR1 LGHDT and CDR2 YNNKEL (reference sequence). The CDR3 reads CASSQVGQPNNEQFF. For the CDR3, the DNA is TGTGCCAGCAGTCAGGTCGGACAGCCCAACAATGAGCAGTTCTTC.

The J gene is TRBJ2-5, the V gene TRBV4-1; TRBD1 matches at 7 bases. CDR1 is MGHRA and CDR2 is YSYEKL in the germline V gene. The ends lost 0 bases at V and 5 bases at J; junction bases unmatched: 9. The CDR3 length is 16 residues. Written as DNA, the CDR3 is TGCGCCAGCAGCCAAGAGCAGGGGGTGGGTGGGGAGACCCAGTACTTC. Protein product: CASSQEQGVGGETQYF.

The CDR3 loop is CASSLGGAGSGNTIYF. For the CDR3, the DNA is TGTGCCAGCAGCTTGGGGGGAGCGGGATCTGGAAACACCATATATTTT. The V and J genes are TRBV5-4 and TRBJ1-3; no firm D call. Germline V gene data show CDR1 as SGHNT and CDR2 as YYREEE (reference sequence). Trimming shortened V by 0 bases and J by 1 base, and 11 bases separated the two germline ends. The length of the CDR3 is 16 residues.

The genes are TRBV18 and TRBJ2-1, with 14 bases lining up with TRBD2. CDR1 and CDR2 from the germline V gene are KGHSH and LQKENI. V dropped 1 base and J dropped 6; count of bases not matched to a gene: 2. The CDR3 sequence is 16 residues long. The CDR3 loop is CASSPRGTSGGNEQFF. CDR3 in DNA: TGTGCCAGCTCACCACGTGGGACTAGCGGGGGCAATGAGCAGTTCTTC.

This clone showed up just once. The CDR3 region has the DNA TGTGCCAGCTCACCATCCCAGGGTATGGGCACTGAAGCTTTCTTT. Translation gives CASSPSQGMGTEAFF. This chain joins TRBV18 and TRBJ1-1; tentative D call: TRBD1 (5 bases). The germline V and J ends were trimmed by 2 bases and 4 bases, with 14 bases remaining between them. This CDR3 has 15 amino acids. The germline V gene has CDR1 KGHSH and CDR2 LQKENI.

CDR3 sequence (DNA): TGTGCCAGCAGCGTAGAAGACGGGACAGTTGCCCCAGCCAAAAACATTCAGTACTTC. Its translation is CASSVEDGTVAPAKNIQYF. This chain uses TRBV9 with TRBJ2-4; 7 nucleotides align to TRBD1. Trimming cost V 0 bases and J 0 bases; bases outside gene matches: 12. Germline V gene lookup returns CDR1 SGDLS and CDR2 YYNGEE. The CDR3 has 19 residues.

Only one count was recorded for this clone. The chain has TRBV5-4 and TRBJ1-5; 7 nucleotides line up with TRBD1. V trimming: 0 bases; J trimming: 2 bases; junction bases outside the gene matches: 8. This CDR3 contains 17 residues. Germline V lookup: CDR1 SGHNT, CDR2 YYREEE (reference sequence). CDR3 in amino acids: CASSLGGGGRGNQPQHF. CDR3 nucleotide sequence: TGTGCCAGCAGCTTGGGAGGAGGGGGCCGTGGCAATCAGCCCCAGCATTTT.

This chain joins TRBV11-2 and TRBJ2-6; maybe TRBD1 (8 bases). The CDR3 has 18 residues. The germline gives CDR1 SGHAT, CDR2 FQNNGV. The ends were cut back, 4 bases at V and 3 bases at J, with 19 bases in the middle. The CDR3 loop is CASSYGQGGGFGANVLTF. CDR3 DNA sequence: TGTGCCAGCAGCTATGGACAGGGAGGGGGCTTTGGGGCCAACGTCCTGACTTTC.

The chain carries TRBV11-2 and TRBJ2-3, with 8 bases lining up with TRBD2. The V and J ends lost 5 bases and 0 bases, in that order; junction bases with no gene match: 13. This CDR3 contains 18 residues. Germline V gives CDR1 SGHAT, CDR2 FQNNGV. The CDR3 coding sequence is TGTGCCAGCAGCCCACTCCTTGTAGCGGGAATAAGCACAGATACGCAGTATTTT. Translation gives CASSPLLVAGISTDTQYF.

The chain links TRBV20-1 to TRBJ1-5; D might be TRBD1 (6 bases). V was clipped by 3 bases and J by 3 bases, with 15 bases between them. Germline loops: CDR1 DFQATT, CDR2 SNEGSKA (reference sequence). This CDR3 has 15 amino acids. In DNA, the CDR3 is TGCAGTGCTAGTCCTTCCCGGACAGACAATCAGCCCCAGCATTTT. It yields the protein CSASPSRTDNQPQHF.

This clone was counted a single time. The gene calls are TRBV5-1 and TRBJ1-1, with TRBD1 matching over 9 bases. CDR1 and CDR2 from the germline V gene are SGHRS and YFSETQ. The CDR3 length is 14 residues. Losses at the gene ends were 3 bases for V and 5 bases for J; bases not matched to a gene: 5. The CDR3 is CASSWAGTGTEAFF. In DNA form, the CDR3 reads TGCGCCAGCAGCTGGGCCGGGACAGGGACTGAAGCTTTCTTT.